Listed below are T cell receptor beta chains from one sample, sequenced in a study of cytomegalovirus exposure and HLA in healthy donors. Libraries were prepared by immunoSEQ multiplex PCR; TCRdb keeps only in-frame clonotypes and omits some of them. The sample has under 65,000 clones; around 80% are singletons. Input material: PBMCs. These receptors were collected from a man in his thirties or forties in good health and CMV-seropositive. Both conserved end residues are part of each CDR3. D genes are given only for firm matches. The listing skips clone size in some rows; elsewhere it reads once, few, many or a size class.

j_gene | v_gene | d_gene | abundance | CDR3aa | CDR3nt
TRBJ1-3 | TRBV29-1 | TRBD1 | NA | CSVEEGASGNTIYF | TGCAGCGTTGAGGAGGGGGCGTCTGGAAACACCATATATTTT
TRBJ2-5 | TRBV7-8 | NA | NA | CASSPPGLLAQYF | TGTGCCAGCAGCCCCCCGGGTTTGTTGGCCCAGTACTTC
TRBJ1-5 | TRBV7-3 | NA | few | CASSIRDTLYSNQPQHF | TGTGCCAGCAGCATACGGGACACTTTATATAGCAATCAGCCCCAGCATTTT
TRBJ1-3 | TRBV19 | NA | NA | CASTPSDNRGNTIYF | TGTGCCAGTACCCCAAGTGACAACCGAGGAAACACCATATATTTT
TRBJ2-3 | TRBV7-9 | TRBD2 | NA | CASSSDSGGLTDTQYF | TGTGCCAGCAGCTCAGATAGCGGGGGGTTGACAGATACGCAGTATTTT
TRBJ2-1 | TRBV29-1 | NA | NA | CSVERNEQFF | TGCAGCGTTGAACGGAATGAGCAGTTCTTC
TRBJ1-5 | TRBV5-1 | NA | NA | CASSLEGQQPQHF | TGCGCCAGCAGCTTGGAGGGGCAGCAGCCCCAGCATTTT
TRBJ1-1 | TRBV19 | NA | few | CASSIVRNTEAFF | TGTGCCAGTAGTATTGTCAGGAACACTGAAGCTTTCTTT
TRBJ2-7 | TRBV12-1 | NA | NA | CASSNGLSKQYF | TGTGCCAGCAGTAACGGACTAAGCAAGCAGTACTTC
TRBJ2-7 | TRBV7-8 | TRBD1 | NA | CASSSTGGEQYF | TGTGCCAGCAGCTCGACAGGGGGCGAGCAGTACTTC
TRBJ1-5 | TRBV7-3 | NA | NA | CASSLVPSGMAQPQHF | TGTGCCAGCAGCTTAGTACCGTCGGGAATGGCTCAGCCCCAGCATTTT
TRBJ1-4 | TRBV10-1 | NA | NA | CALKEGRAGFTNEKLFF | TGCGCCCTAAAGGAGGGGAGGGCGGGGTTCACTAATGAAAAACTGTTTTTT
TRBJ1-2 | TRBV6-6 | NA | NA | CASSLSANYGYTF | TGTGCCAGCAGTTTGTCAGCTAACTATGGCTACACCTTC
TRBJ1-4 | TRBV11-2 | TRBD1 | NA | CASSTGQELNEKLFF | TGTGCCAGCAGCACGGGACAGGAGCTTAATGAAAAACTGTTTTTT
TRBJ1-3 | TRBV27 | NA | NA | CASSRLPGGSGNTIYF | TGTGCCAGCAGTCGGCTTCCGGGGGGCTCTGGAAACACCATATATTTT
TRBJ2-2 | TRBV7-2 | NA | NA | CASSLEGGNTGELFF | TGTGCCAGCAGCTTAGAAGGCGGGAACACCGGGGAGCTGTTTTTT
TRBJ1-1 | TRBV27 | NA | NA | CASSFSRDSGTEAFF | TGTGCCAGCAGTTTCAGCCGGGATTCGGGCACTGAAGCTTTCTTT
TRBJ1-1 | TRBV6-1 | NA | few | CASSARGPNTEAFF | TGTGCCAGCAGTGCCAGAGGGCCCAACACTGAAGCTTTCTTT
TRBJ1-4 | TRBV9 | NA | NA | CASSVDSLDATNEKLFF | TGTGCCAGCAGCGTCGATTCCCTAGATGCAACTAATGAAAAACTGTTTTTT
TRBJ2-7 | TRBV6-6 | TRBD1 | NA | CASSDGRGLNEQYF | TGTGCCAGCAGCGACGGCAGGGGGCTTAACGAGCAGTACTTC
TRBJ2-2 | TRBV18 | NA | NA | CASSPGRTGELFF | TGTGCCAGCTCACCGGGCAGAACCGGGGAGCTGTTTTTT
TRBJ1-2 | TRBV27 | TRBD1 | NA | CASTSSDRGNYGYTF | TGTGCCAGCACTAGTTCAGACAGGGGAAACTATGGCTACACCTTC
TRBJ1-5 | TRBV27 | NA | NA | CASTRRYYQPQHF | TGTGCCAGCACCCGGAGATATTATCAGCCCCAGCATTTT
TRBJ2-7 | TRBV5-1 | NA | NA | CASSLVPRAAYEQYF | TGCGCCAGCAGCTTGGTTCCCAGGGCCGCCTACGAGCAGTACTTC
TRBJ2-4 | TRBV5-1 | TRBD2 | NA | CASSLVETRLAGVGKNIQYF | TGCGCCAGCAGCTTGGTCGAAACTAGACTAGCGGGGGTCGGCAAAAACATTCAGTACTTC
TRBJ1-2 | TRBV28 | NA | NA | CASSPRLRGEGYTF | TGTGCCAGCAGTCCGCGACTCAGGGGTGAAGGCTACACCTTC
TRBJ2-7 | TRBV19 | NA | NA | CASSFPQGSEQYF | TGTGCCAGTAGTTTTCCTCAGGGCTCCGAGCAGTACTTC
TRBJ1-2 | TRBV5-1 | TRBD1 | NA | CASSKGQGTVGYTF | TGCGCCAGCAGCAAGGGACAGGGTACTGTTGGCTACACCTTC
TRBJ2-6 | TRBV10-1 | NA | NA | CASSLRGQGGANVLTF | TGCGCCAGCAGCCTCCGCGGGCAAGGTGGGGCCAACGTCCTGACTTTC
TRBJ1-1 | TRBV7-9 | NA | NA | CSSSPRNTEAFF | TGTTCCAGCAGCCCGAGGAACACTGAAGCTTTCTTT
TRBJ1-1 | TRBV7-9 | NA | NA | CASSLVSGNTEAFF | TGTGCCAGCAGCTTAGTTTCAGGGAACACTGAAGCTTTCTTT
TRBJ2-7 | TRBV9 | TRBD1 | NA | CASSVEGGGLVEQYF | TGTGCCAGCAGCGTAGAAGGGGGCGGATTAGTCGAGCAGTACTTC
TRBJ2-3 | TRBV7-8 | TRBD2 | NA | CASSLEGAGMRDTQYF | TGTGCCAGCAGCTTAGAAGGAGCGGGGATGAGAGATACGCAGTATTTT
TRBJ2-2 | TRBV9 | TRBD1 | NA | CASSVRTGGGTGELFF | TGTGCCAGCAGCGTCCGGACAGGGGGCGGCACCGGGGAGCTGTTTTTT
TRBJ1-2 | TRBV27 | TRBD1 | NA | CASSSEGAAYGYTF | TGTGCCAGCAGTTCGGAGGGGGCGGCATATGGCTACACCTTC
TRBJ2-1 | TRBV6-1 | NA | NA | CASSEASSGDRLYNEQFF | TGTGCCAGCAGTGAAGCAAGTAGCGGGGACAGACTTTACAATGAGCAGTTCTTC
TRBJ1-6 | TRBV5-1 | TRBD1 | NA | CASSLGTGRAPLHF | TGCGCCAGCAGCTTGGGGACAGGACGGGCACCCCTCCACTTT
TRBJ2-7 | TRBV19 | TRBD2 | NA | CASSIGSGVVLEQYF | TGTGCCAGTAGTATTGGGAGCGGGGTCGTCCTCGAGCAGTACTTC
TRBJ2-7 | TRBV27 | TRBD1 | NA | CASRLDGTGQNYEQYF | TGTGCCAGCAGACTTGACGGGACAGGTCAAAACTACGAGCAGTACTTC
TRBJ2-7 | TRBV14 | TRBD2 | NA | CASSRVSGATYEQYF | TGTGCCAGCAGCCGTGTTAGCGGGGCTACATACGAGCAGTACTTC
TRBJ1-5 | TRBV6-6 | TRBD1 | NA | CASSRTGEAQPQHF | TGTGCCAGCAGTAGGACAGGGGAGGCTCAGCCCCAGCATTTT
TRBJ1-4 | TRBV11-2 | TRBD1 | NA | CASSGRDSEAEKLFF | TGTGCCAGCAGCGGAAGGGACAGCGAGGCTGAAAAACTGTTTTTT
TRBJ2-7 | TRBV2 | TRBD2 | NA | CASAGEYEQYF | TGTGCCAGCGCGGGGGAGTACGAGCAGTACTTC
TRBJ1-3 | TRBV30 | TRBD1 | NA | CAWMRQGSGNTIYF | TGTGCCTGGATGAGACAGGGGTCTGGAAACACCATATATTTT
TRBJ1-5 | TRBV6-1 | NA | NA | CAAGIASNQPQHF | TGTGCCGCAGGGATAGCAAGCAATCAGCCCCAGCATTTT
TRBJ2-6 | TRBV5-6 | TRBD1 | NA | CASSAGWTGPSGANVLTF | TGTGCCAGCAGCGCTGGGTGGACAGGACCCTCTGGGGCCAACGTCCTGACTTTC